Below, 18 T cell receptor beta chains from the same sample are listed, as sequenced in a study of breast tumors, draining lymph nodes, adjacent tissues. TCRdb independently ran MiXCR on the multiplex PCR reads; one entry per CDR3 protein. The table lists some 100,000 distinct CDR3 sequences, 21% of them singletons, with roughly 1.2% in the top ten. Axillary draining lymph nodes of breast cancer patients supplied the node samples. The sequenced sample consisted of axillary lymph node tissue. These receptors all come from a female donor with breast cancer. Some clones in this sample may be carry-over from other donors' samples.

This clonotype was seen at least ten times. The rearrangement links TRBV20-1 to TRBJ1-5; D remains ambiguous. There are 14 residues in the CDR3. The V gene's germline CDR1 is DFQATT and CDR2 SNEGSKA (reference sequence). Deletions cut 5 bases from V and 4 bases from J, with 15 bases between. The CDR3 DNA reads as TGCAGTGCTGCACCGGGCCTTTCAAATCAGCCCCAGCATTTT. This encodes CSAAPGLSNQPQHF.

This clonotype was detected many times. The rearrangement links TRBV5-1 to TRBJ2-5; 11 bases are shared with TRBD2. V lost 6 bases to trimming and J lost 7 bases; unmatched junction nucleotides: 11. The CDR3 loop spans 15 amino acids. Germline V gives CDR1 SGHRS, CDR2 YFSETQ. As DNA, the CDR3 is TGCGCCAGCAAAACCGGGACTAGCGGCCTAGGGACCCAGTACTTC. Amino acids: CASKTGTSGLGTQYF.

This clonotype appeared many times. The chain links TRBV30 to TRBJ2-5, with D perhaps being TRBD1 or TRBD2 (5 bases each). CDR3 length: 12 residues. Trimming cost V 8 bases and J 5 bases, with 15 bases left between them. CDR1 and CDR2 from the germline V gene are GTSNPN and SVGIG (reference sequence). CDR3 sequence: CAGSRGDETQYF. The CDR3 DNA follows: TGTGCCGGCTCGAGGGGAGACGAGACCCAGTACTTC.

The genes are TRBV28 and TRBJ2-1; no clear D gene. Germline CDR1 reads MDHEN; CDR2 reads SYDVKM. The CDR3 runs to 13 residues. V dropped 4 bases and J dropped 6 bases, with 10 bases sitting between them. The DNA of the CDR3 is TGTGCCAGCAGTTGGGTGGGTCCCAATGAGCAGTTCTTC. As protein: CASSWVGPNEQFF.

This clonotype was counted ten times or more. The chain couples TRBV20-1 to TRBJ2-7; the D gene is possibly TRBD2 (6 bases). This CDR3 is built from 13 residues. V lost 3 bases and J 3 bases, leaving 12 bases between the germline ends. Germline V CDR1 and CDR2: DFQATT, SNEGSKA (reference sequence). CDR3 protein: CSASLLAVYEQYF. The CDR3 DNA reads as TGCAGTGCTAGCTTACTAGCTGTCTACGAGCAGTACTTC.

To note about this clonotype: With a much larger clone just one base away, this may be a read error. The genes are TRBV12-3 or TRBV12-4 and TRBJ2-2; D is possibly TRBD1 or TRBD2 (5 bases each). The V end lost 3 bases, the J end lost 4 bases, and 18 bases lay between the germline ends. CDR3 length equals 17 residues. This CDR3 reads CASSFPPGPPSTGELFF. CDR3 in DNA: TGTGCCAGCAGTTTCCCTCCGGGACCTCCGAGCACCGGGGAGCTGTTTTTT.

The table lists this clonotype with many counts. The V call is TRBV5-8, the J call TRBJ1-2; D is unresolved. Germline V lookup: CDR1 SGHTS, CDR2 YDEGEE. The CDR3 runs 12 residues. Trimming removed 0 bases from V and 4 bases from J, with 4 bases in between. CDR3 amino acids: CASSLEVYGYTF. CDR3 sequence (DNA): TGTGCCAGCAGCTTGGAGGTCTATGGCTACACCTTC.

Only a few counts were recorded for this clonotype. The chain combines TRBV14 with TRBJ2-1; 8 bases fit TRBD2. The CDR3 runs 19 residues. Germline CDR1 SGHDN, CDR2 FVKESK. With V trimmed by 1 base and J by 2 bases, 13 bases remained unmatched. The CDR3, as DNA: TGTGCCAGCAGCCAAGCGGGGGCGGACTGGCGGGAGGCCTACAATGAGCAGTTCTTC. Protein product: CASSQAGADWREAYNEQFF.

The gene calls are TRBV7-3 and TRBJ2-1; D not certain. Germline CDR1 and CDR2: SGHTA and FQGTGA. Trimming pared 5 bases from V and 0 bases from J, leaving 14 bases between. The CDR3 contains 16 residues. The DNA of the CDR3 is TGTGCCAGCAGCCCCTCTCGGTTAAGCTCCTACAATGAGCAGTTCTTC. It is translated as CASSPSRLSSYNEQFF. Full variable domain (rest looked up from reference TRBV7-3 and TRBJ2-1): GAGVSQTPSNKVTEKGKYVELRCDPISGHTALYWYRQSLGQGPEFLIYFQGTGAADDSGLPNDRFFAVRPEGSVSTLKIQRTERGDSAVYLCASSPSRLSSYNEQFFGPGTRLTVL.

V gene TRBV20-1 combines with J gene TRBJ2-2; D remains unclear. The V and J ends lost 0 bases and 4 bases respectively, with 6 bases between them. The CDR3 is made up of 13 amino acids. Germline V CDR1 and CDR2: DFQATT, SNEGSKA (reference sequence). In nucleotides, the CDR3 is TGCAGTGCTAGAGACGCGCTCACCGGGGAGCTGTTTTTT. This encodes CSARDALTGELFF.

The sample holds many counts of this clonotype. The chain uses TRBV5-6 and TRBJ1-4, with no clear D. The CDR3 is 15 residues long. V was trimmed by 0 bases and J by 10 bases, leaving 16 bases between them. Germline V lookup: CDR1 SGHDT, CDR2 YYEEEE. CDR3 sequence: CASSLGRTRGAKLFF. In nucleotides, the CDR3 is TGTGCCAGCAGCTTGGGACGGACCCGAGGAGCAAAACTGTTTTTT.

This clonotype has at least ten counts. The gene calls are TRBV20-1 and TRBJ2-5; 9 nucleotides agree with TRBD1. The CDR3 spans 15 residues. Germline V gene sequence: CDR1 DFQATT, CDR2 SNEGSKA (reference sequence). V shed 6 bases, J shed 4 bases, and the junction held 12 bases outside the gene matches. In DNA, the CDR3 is TGCAGTGCAGGCTCTCCACAGGGGGCGGGAGAGACCCAGTACTTC. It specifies CSAGSPQGAGETQYF.

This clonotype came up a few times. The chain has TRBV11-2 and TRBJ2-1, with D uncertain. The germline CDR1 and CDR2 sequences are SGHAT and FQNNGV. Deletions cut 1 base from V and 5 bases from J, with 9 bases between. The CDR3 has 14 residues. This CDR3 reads CASSLVGSDNEQFF. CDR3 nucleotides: TGTGCCAGCAGCTTAGTTGGGTCAGACAATGAGCAGTTCTTC.

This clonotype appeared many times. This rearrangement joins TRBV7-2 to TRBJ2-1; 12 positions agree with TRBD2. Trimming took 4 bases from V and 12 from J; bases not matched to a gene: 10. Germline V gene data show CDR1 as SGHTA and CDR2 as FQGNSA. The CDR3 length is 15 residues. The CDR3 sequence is CASSSASGGAPRQFF. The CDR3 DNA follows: TGTGCCAGCAGCTCTGCTAGCGGGGGGGCCCCGCGGCAGTTCTTC.

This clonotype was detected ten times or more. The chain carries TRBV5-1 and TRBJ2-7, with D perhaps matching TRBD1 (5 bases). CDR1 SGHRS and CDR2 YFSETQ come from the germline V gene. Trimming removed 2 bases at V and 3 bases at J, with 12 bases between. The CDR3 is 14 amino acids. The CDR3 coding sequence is TGCGCCAGCAGCTTCTCCGACAGCATCTACGAGCAGTACTTC. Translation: CASSFSDSIYEQYF.

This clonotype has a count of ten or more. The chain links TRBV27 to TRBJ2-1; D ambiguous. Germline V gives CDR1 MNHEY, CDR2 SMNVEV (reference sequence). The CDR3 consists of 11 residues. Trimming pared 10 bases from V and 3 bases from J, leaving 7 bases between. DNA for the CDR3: TGTGCCACCCTCGTCTACAATGAGCAGTTCTTC. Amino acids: CATLVYNEQFF.

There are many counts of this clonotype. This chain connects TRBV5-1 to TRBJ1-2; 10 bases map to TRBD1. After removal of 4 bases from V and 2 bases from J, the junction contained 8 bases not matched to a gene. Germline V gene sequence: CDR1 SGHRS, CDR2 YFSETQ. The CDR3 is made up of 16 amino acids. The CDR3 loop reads CASSTGQGGSNYGYTF. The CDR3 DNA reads TGCGCCAGCAGCACCGGACAGGGGGGATCAAACTATGGCTACACCTTC.

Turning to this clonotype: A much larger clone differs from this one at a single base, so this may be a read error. CDR3 loop: CASSVVYGGGMAGEPFF. In DNA, the CDR3 is TGTGCCAGCAGCGTAGTATACGGGGGCGGAATGGCCGGGGAGCCGTTTTTT. V gene TRBV9 combines with J gene TRBJ2-2, with D tentatively TRBD1 or TRBD2 (6 bases each). This CDR3 spans 17 amino acids. CDR1 is SGDLS and CDR2 is YYNGEE in the germline V gene. Full variable domain (rest looked up from reference TRBV9 and TRBJ2-2): DSGVTQTPKHLITATGQRVTLRCSPRSGDLSVYWYQQSLDQGLQFLIQYYNGEERAKGNILERFSAQQFPDLHSELNLSSLELGDSALYFCASSVVYGGGMAGEPFFGEGSRLTVL.